This T cell receptor beta chain was retrieved from a study of cytomegalovirus exposure and HLA in healthy donors. PCR primers comprised 60 Vbeta and 13 Jbeta primers. Some clones are missing from TCRdb's copy, which holds only in-frame ones; the method was immunoSEQ multiplex PCR. The repertoire consists of 150,000 to 200,000 clones, with roughly four fifths occurring once and the leading ten covering about 0.1%. The V segment lost 4 bases and the J segment 8 bases; nucleotides outside the gene matches: 13. Germline CDR1 is LGHNA and CDR2 is YSLEER. The CDR3 contains 16 residues. The specimen was PBMCs. This sequence joins TRBV4-3 and TRBJ1-2; 10 positions match TRBD1. The TCR sequence derives from a boy aged 2 to 10 in good health and CMV-seronegative. Here the CDR3 reads CASSPEPGQGLQGYTF. The CDR3 bases are TGCGCCAGCAGCCCCGAACCGGGACAGGGGCTCCAGGGCTACACCTTC.